These 22 T cell receptor beta chains came from one sample sequenced in a study of CD8 T cells in ankylosing spondylitis. A single record per CDR3 protein comes from TCRdb applying MiXCR to the 5' RACE reads. Found here are 200,000 to 300,000 distinct CDR3 sequences, approximately 12% of them singletons; the top ten hold under 7%. Sequencing was performed on blood, either unsorted or a sorted T cell fraction (not recorded which). These receptors were taken from a male donor with ankylosing spondylitis or in good health (not recorded which).

This clonotype was counted many times. V usage is TRBV10-3 and J usage is TRBJ2-2; maybe TRBD2 (6 bases). Trimming pared 0 bases from V and 5 bases from J, leaving 16 bases between. CDR1 is ENHRY and CDR2 is SYGVKD in the germline V gene. This CDR3 comprises 17 residues. CDR3 nucleotides: TGTGCCATCAGTGAGTCAAGTAGGAGGGCACCAACCGGGGAGCTGTTTTTT. Translation: CAISESSRRAPTGELFF.

The chain couples TRBV12-3 or TRBV12-4 to TRBJ1-6; D is unclear. The V and J ends lost 4 bases and 0 bases respectively, with 7 bases between them. The CDR3 contains 15 residues. In DNA, the CDR3 is TGTGCCAGCAGTTCCGGTGGCTCCTATAATTCACCCCTCCACTTT. It specifies CASSSGGSYNSPLHF.

At least ten counts were recorded for this clonotype. V and J are TRBV20-1 and TRBJ2-2; maybe TRBD2 (5 bases). This CDR3 has 16 amino acids. The V gene lost 0 bases and the J gene lost 5 bases, with 16 bases spanning the gap. The V gene's germline CDR1 is DFQATT and CDR2 SNEGSKA (reference sequence). The CDR3 loop is CSARDSGRGWTGELFF. Here the CDR3 DNA reads TGCAGTGCTAGAGATTCGGGGAGAGGGTGGACCGGGGAGCTGTTTTTT.

V and J are TRBV2 and TRBJ2-1; TRBD1 is a possible D gene (6 bases). This CDR3 comprises 14 residues. V was pared by 5 bases and J by 10 bases, with 18 bases between. The V gene's germline CDR1 is SNHLY and CDR2 FYNNEI. The CDR3 reads CASSSRTVPWEQFF. The CDR3 DNA sequence: TGTGCCAGCAGTAGTCGGACAGTCCCTTGGGAGCAGTTCTTC.

This clonotype was found a few times. V and J are TRBV5-1 and TRBJ2-6; D not resolved. The CDR3 consists of 18 residues. V lost 2 bases, J lost 1 base, and 16 bases lay in between. Germline CDR1 is SGHRS and CDR2 is YFSETQ. This CDR3 is CASSFMPAFRSGANVLTF. The CDR3 DNA reads TGCGCCAGCAGCTTTATGCCCGCCTTTCGATCTGGGGCCAACGTCCTGACTTTC.

There are many counts of this clonotype. The CDR3 sequence is CASREGPGTDTQYF. CDR3 DNA: TGCGCCAGCAGAGAGGGACCAGGCACAGATACGCAGTATTTT. The chain couples TRBV5-1 to TRBJ2-3; tentatively, D is TRBD1 or TRBD2 (5 bases each). Trimming took 5 bases from V and 1 from J, leaving 11 bases between them. CDR1 SGHRS and CDR2 YFSETQ come from the germline V gene. The CDR3 length is 14 residues.

This clonotype was detected ten times or more. The gene calls are TRBV5-1 and TRBJ1-1, with 10 bases aligning to TRBD1. The V gene end was trimmed by 5 bases and the J gene end by 2 bases; junction bases not matched to a gene: 3. The CDR3 is 14 residues long. The germline CDR1 and CDR2 sequences are SGHRS and YFSETQ. DNA of the CDR3: TGCGCCAGCAGTTGGGACAGGGGAAACACTGAAGCTTTCTTT. Its protein is CASSWDRGNTEAFF.

Of note for this clonotype: A much larger clone lies one base from this, so it may be a read error. This CDR3 is CASSHRMNTQYF. The CDR3 DNA follows: TGTGCCAGCAGCCATAGAATGAATACGCAGTATTTT. The V gene is TRBV2, the J gene TRBJ2-3; D is unresolved. Germline V gene data show CDR1 as SNHLY and CDR2 as FYNNEI. The CDR3 is made up of 12 amino acids. V dropped 6 bases and J dropped 7 bases, with 11 bases sitting between them. Full variable domain (missing parts from reference TRBV2 and TRBJ2-3): EPEVTQTPSHQVTQMGQEVILRCVPISNHLYFYWYRQILGQKVEFLVSFYNNEISEKSEIFDDQFSVERPDGSNFTLKIRSTKLEDSAMYFCASSHRMNTQYFGPGTRLTVL.

This clonotype has more than one count but fewer than ten. The chain has TRBV29-1 and TRBJ1-1, with TRBD1 matching 7 bases. Trimming cost V 7 bases and J 6 bases; bases outside gene matches: 11. The CDR3 is 13 residues long. CDR1 and CDR2 from the germline V gene are SQVTM and ANQGSEA. The CDR3 nucleotides read TGCAGCGCTGCTCCTACAGGGGCCCCTGAAGCTTTCTTT. It translates to CSAAPTGAPEAFF.

This clonotype occurred a few times. V and J are TRBV6-1 and TRBJ1-5; TRBD1 aligns across 9 bases. Germline V gene data show CDR1 as MNHNS and CDR2 as SASEGT. Trimming at V came to 11 bases and at J to 5 bases, leaving 7 bases not matched to a gene. The CDR3 spans 13 residues. In DNA form, the CDR3 reads TGTGCCTGTACAGGGGGCTGGGATCAGCCCCAGCATTTT. Amino acid sequence: CACTGGWDQPQHF.

V gene TRBV5-1 combines with J gene TRBJ2-4; TRBD1 agrees at 7 bases. This CDR3 has 17 amino acids. The V gene end was trimmed by 4 bases and the J gene end by 5 bases; junction bases not matched to a gene: 15. Germline loops: CDR1 SGHRS, CDR2 YFSETQ. The CDR3 DNA sequence: TGCGCCAGCAGCCCAAGGCCAGGGGGTTTAAGGCAAAACATTCAGTACTTC. The encoded protein is CASSPRPGGLRQNIQYF. The variable domain in full, with the rest retrieved from reference TRBV5-1 and TRBJ2-4, is KAGVTQTPRYLIKTRGQQVTLSCSPISGHRSVSWYQQTPGQGLQFLFEYFSETQRNKGNFPGRFSGRQFSNSRSEMNVSTLELGDSALYLCASSPRPGGLRQNIQYFGAGTRLSVL.

The J gene is TRBJ1-1, the V gene TRBV5-1; D gene ambiguous. Germline CDR1 and CDR2: SGHRS and YFSETQ. CDR3 size: 15 residues. V was cut by 7 bases and J by 5 bases, with 21 bases left in between. The CDR3 sequence: CASAPRVTEGTEAFF. The CDR3, as DNA: TGCGCCAGCGCCCCGCGGGTGACGGAAGGGACTGAAGCTTTCTTT.

The chain is built from TRBV7-9 and TRBJ2-1, with unresolved D. The CDR3 extends over 14 amino acids. CDR1 is SEHNR and CDR2 is FQNEAQ in the germline V gene (reference sequence). Trimming shortened V by 1 base and J by 6 bases, and 10 bases separated the two germline ends. The CDR3 is CASSLGGRINEQFF. CDR3 DNA sequence: TGTGCCAGCAGCTTAGGAGGCCGGATCAATGAGCAGTTCTTC.

This clonotype has just one count. V gene TRBV6-2 or TRBV6-3 combines with J gene TRBJ2-2; D is perhaps TRBD2 (6 bases). The CDR3 extends over 13 amino acids. CDR1 is MNHEY and CDR2 is SVGEGT in the germline V gene. Between the trimmed V and J ends, which lost 11 bases and 4 bases, there was a span of 14 bases. The CDR3, as DNA: TGTGCCGCGGCTCTAGCGATCACCGGGGAGCTGTTTTTT. It is translated as CAAALAITGELFF.

This clonotype was found many times. The chain links TRBV12-3 or TRBV12-4 to TRBJ1-5; weak D call: TRBD1 (5 bases). With 2 bases removed from V and 4 bases from J, the gap between germline ends came to 9 bases. The CDR3 totals 14 residues. The CDR3 DNA sequence: TGTGCCAGCAGTTTATTTCAGGGAAATCAGCCCCAGCATTTT. Translating it yields CASSLFQGNQPQHF.

This clonotype was observed at least ten times. DNA of the CDR3: TGTGCCACCAGCAGTCGCAACCACGAGCAGTACTTC. Protein sequence: CATSSRNHEQYF. The genes are TRBV15 and TRBJ2-7; no firm D call. CDR1 and CDR2 from the germline V gene are LNHNV and YYDKDF (reference sequence). V lost 3 bases and J lost 5, with 8 bases in between. This CDR3 has 12 amino acids.

V gene TRBV7-9 combines with J gene TRBJ2-7; D tentatively fits TRBD1 or TRBD2 (6 bases each). The CDR3 totals 14 residues. Trimming removed 3 bases at V and 6 bases at J, with 15 bases between. Germline V gives CDR1 SEHNR, CDR2 FQNEAQ (reference sequence). CDR3 nucleotide sequence: TGTGCCAGCAGCTTGAGGACAGCCGGGGGCGAGCAGTACTTC. Protein sequence: CASSLRTAGGEQYF.

This clonotype was counted a few times. The V call is TRBV5-1, the J call TRBJ1-1, with 10 bases aligning to TRBD1. CDR3 length: 16 residues. Trimming cost V 3 bases and J 0 bases; bases outside gene matches: 5. From germline, CDR1 is SGHRS and CDR2 YFSETQ. CDR3 sequence (DNA): TGCGCCAGCAGCTCCACCGGGACAGGGGTGAACACTGAAGCTTTCTTT. The encoded protein is CASSSTGTGVNTEAFF. Looking up the rest from reference TRBV5-1 and TRBJ1-1 gives the full variable domain: KAGVTQTPRYLIKTRGQQVTLSCSPISGHRSVSWYQQTPGQGLQFLFEYFSETQRNKGNFPGRFSGRQFSNSRSEMNVSTLELGDSALYLCASSSTGTGVNTEAFFGQGTRLTVV.

V gene TRBV7-9 combines with J gene TRBJ1-3, with 7 bases lining up with TRBD1. J gave up 5 bases and V 1 base, and 2 bases lay outside the gene matches. Germline V gives CDR1 SEHNR, CDR2 FQNEAQ (reference sequence). This CDR3 is built from 14 residues. Here the CDR3 DNA reads TGTGCCAGCAGCTTAGTGGGACAGAGAAACACCATATATTTT. Translated, it gives CASSLVGQRNTIYF.

The table lists this clonotype with a few counts. The V call is TRBV7-2, the J call TRBJ2-1; TRBD2 matches at 15 bases. Trimming at V came to 2 bases and at J to 6 bases, leaving 17 bases not matched to a gene. CDR1 SGHTA and CDR2 FQGNSA come from the germline V gene. This CDR3 region has 21 residues. The CDR3 reads CASSLPKGGLAGGQYINEQFF. The CDR3 DNA is TGTGCCAGCAGCTTACCGAAAGGGGGACTAGCGGGGGGTCAATACATCAATGAGCAGTTCTTC.

The rearrangement joins TRBV2 to TRBJ2-1; 9 bases are shared with TRBD2. The germline V gene has CDR1 SNHLY and CDR2 FYNNEI. V lost 8 bases and J lost 14; bases outside the gene matches: 16. This CDR3 contains 14 residues. The CDR3 sequence is CASLISLSGRNEFF. The CDR3 region has the DNA TGTGCCAGCCTAATCTCTCTAAGCGGGAGGAACGAGTTCTTC.

A few counts support this clonotype. Written as DNA, the CDR3 is TGTGCCAGCAGTGAGCGGGGCTTCACAGATACGCAGTATTTT. It is translated as CASSERGFTDTQYF. The genes are TRBV6-1 and TRBJ2-3, with a possible D match to TRBD2 (6 bases). CDR1 and CDR2 (germline): MNHNS, SASEGT. The V end was cut by 3 bases, the J end by 2 bases, with 9 bases between. CDR3 length equals 14 residues.